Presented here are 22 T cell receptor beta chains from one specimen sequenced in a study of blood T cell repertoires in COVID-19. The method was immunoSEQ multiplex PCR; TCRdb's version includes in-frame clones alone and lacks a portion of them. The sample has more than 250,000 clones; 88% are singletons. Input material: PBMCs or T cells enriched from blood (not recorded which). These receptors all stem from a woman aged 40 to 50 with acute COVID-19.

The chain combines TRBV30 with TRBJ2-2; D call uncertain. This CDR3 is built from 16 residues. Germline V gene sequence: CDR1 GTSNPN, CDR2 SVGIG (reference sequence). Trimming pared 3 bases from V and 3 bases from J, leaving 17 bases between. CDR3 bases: TGTGCCTGGAGACAGACGGTCTATTTTTACACCGGGGAGCTGTTTTTT. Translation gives CAWRQTVYFYTGELFF.

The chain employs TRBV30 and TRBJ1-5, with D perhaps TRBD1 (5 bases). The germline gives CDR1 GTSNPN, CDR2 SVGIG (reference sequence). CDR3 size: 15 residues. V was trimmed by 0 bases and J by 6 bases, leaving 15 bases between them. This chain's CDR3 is CAWSVLTAFGQPQHF. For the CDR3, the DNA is TGTGCCTGGAGTGTCCTGACAGCCTTCGGTCAGCCCCAGCATTTT.

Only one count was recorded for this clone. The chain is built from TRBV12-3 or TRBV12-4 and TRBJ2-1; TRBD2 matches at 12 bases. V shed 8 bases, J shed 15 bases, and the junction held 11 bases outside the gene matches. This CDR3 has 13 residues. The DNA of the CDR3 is TGTGCCAGCCGGAGACTAGCGGGAGTCGATCGGTTCTTC. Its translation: CASRRLAGVDRFF.

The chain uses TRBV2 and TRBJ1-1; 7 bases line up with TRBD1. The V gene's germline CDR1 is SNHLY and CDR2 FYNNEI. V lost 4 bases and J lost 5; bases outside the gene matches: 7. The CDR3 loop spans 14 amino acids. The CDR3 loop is CASSAATGRTEAFF. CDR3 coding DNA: TGTGCCAGCAGTGCCGCGACAGGGCGAACTGAAGCTTTCTTT.

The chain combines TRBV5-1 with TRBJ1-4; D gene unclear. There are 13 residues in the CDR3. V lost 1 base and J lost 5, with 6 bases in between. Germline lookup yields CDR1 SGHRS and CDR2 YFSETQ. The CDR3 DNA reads TGCGCCAGCAGCTTGACGGTGAATGAAAAACTGTTTTTT. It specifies CASSLTVNEKLFF.

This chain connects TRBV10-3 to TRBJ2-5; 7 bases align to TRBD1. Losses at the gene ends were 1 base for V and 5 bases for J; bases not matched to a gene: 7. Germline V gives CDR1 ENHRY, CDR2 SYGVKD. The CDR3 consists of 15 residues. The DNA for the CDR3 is TGTGCCATCAGTGAGTACACAGGGGCTGGGGAGACCCAGTACTTC. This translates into CAISEYTGAGETQYF.

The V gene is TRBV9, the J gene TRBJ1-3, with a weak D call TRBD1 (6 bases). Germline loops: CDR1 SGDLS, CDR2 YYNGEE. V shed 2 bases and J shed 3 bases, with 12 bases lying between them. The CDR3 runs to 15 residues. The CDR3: CASSVTPTGGNTIYF. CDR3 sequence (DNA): TGTGCCAGCAGCGTTACTCCGACAGGTGGAAACACCATATATTTT.

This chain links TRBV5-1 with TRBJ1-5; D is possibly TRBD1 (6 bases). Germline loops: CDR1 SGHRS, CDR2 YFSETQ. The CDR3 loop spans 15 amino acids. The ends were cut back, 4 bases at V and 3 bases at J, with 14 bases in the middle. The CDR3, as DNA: TGCGCCAGCAGCCTTGAGGGGGACTACAATCAGCCCCAGCATTTT. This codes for CASSLEGDYNQPQHF.

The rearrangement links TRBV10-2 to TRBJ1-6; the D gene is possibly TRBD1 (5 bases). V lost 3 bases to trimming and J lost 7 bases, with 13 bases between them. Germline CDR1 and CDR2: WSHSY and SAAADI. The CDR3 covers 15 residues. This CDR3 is CASSDAGQGNSPLHF. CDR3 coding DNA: TGCGCCAGCAGTGATGCAGGACAAGGGAATTCACCCCTCCACTTT.

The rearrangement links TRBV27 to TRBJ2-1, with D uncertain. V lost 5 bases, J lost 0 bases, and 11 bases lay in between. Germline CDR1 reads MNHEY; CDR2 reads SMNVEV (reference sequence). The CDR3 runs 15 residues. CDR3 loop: CASSPHSRSYNEQFF. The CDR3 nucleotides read TGTGCCAGCAGTCCGCACAGCCGCTCCTACAATGAGCAGTTCTTC.

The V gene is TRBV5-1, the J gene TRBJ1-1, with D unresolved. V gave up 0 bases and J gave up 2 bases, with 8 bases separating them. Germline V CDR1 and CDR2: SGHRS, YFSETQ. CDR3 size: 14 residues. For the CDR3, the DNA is TGCGCCAGCAGCTTGGGGGAGATTAACACTGAAGCTTTCTTT. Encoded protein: CASSLGEINTEAFF.

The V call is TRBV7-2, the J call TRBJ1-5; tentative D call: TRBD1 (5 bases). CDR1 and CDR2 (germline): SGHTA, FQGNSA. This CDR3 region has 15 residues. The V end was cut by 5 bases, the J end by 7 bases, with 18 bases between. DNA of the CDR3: TGTGCCAGCAGCGTTACTTCTTGGCAGGGCCAGCCCCAGCATTTT. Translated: CASSVTSWQGQPQHF.

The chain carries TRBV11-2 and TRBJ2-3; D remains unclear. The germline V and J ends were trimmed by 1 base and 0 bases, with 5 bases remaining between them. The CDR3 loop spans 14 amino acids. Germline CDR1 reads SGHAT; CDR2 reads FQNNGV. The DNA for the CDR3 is TGTGCCAGCAGCTTAGTCGTGAGCACAGATACGCAGTATTTT. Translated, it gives CASSLVVSTDTQYF. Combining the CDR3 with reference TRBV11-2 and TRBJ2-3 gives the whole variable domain EAGVAQSPRYKIIEKRQSVAFWCNPISGHATLYWYQQILGQGPKLLIQFQNNGVVDDSQLPKDRFSAERLKGVDSTLKIQPAKLEDSAVYLCASSLVVSTDTQYFGPGTRLTVL.

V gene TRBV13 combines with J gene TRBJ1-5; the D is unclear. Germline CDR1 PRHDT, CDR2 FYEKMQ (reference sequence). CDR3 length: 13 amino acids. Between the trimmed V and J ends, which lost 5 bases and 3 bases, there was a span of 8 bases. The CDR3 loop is CASSTTPNQPQHF. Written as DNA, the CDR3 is TGTGCCAGCAGCACCACACCCAATCAGCCCCAGCATTTT.

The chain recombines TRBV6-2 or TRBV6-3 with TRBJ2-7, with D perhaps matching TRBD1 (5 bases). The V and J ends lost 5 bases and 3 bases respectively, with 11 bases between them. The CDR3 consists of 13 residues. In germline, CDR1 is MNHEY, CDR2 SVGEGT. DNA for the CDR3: TGTGCCAGCAGTCCCACGACAGTCTACGAGCAGTACGTC. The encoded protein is CASSPTTVYEQYV.

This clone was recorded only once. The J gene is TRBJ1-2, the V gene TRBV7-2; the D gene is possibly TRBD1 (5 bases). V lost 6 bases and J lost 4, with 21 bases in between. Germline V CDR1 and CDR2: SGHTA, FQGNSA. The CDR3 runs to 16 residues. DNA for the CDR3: TGTGCCAGCAGATTCCAAAGCGGGACCGCGGGCTATGGCTACACCTTC. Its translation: CASRFQSGTAGYGYTF. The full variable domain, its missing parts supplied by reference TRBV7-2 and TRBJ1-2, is GAGVSQSPSNKVTEKGKDVELRCDPISGHTALYWYRQSLGQGLEFLIYFQGNSAPDKSGLPSDRFSAERTGGSVSTLTIQRTQQEDSAVYLCASRFQSGTAGYGYTFGSGTRLTVV.

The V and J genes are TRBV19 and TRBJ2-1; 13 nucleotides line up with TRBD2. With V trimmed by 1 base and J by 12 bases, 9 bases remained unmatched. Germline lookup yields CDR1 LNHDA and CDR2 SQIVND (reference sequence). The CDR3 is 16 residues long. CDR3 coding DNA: TGTGCCAGTAGTATAGGGAGTTTGACTAGCGGGAGGCCGCAGTTCTTC. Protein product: CASSIGSLTSGRPQFF.

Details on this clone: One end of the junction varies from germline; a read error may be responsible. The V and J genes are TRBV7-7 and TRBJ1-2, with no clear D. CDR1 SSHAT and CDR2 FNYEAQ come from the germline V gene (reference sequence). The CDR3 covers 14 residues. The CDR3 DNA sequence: TGTGCTAGCAGCGAGGAGGCCCGCGACTATGGCTACACCTTC. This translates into CASSEEARDYGYTF.

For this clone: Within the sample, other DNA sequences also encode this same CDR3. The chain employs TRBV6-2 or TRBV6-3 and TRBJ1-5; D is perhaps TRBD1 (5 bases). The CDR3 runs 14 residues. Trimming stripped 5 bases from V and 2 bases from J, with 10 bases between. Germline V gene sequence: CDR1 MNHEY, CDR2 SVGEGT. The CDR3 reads CASSRTGGNQPQHF. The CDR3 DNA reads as TGTGCCAGCAGTCGAACAGGCGGCAATCAGCCCCAGCATTTT.

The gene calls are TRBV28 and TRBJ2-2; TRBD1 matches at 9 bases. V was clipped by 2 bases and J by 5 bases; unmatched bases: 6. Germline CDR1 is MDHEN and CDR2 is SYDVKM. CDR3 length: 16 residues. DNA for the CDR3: TGTGCCAGCAGTTTACCCTACAGGGGGCATACCGGGGAGCTGTTTTTT. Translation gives CASSLPYRGHTGELFF.

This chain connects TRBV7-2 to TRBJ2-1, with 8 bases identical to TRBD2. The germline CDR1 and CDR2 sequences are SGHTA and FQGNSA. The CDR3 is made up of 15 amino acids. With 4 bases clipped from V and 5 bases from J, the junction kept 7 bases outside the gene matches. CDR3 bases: TGTGCCAGCAGCTCAACTAGCGGAACACACAATGAGCAGTTCTTC. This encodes CASSSTSGTHNEQFF.

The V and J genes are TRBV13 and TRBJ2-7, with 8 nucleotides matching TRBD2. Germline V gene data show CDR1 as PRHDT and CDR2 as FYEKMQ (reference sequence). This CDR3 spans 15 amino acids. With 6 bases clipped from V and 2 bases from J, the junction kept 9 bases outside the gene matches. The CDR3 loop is CASRTGGGSPYEQYV. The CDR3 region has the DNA TGTGCCAGCAGAACCGGGGGGGGTAGCCCCTACGAGCAGTACGTC.